The entry that follows covers one T cell receptor (beta chain) sequence. Time point in this sample: patch test 3, about 24 weeks after DPC sensitization. The treatment was: therapeutic diphenylcyclopropenone sensitization with weekly scalp DPC. Ahead of applying each patch test, blood was sampled. This sample stems from a study of human T cells and chemical hapten exposure. TCRdb reanalysed the RACE reads using MiXCR and keeps one entry per CDR3 protein. The sample shows 150,000 to 200,000 distinct CDR3 sequences, about 25% of them seen only once. V was trimmed by 5 bases and J by 7 bases, leaving 15 bases between them. Germline V CDR1 and CDR2: SGHVS, FQNEAQ. The CDR3 sequence is 13 residues long.

This TCR came from a woman between 40 and 55 years old with alopecia areata. Some clones in this sample may be carry-over from other donors' samples. Sequencing was performed on whole blood, taken in connection with sensitization to the hapten diphenylcyclopropenone (DPC). V is TRBV7-8 and J is TRBJ2-7, with TRBD2 as a possible D gene (6 bases). CDR3 sequence reads: CASSRDSPGEQYF. Here the CDR3 DNA reads TGTGCCAGCAGCCGGGACTCCCCGGGGGAGCAGTACTTC.